Shown below are 27 T cell receptor beta chains from a single sample sequenced in a study of cytomegalovirus exposure and HLA in healthy donors. This PCR relied on a set of 60 Vbeta primers and 13 Jbeta primers. TCRdb's table, derived via immunoSEQ multiplex PCR, lists solely in-frame clones and lacks some. In the table there are under 200,000 clones, over 70% of which are singletons. The source material was PBMCs. These receptors all stem from a woman in her 50s in good health and CMV-seropositive.

The chain links TRBV6-5 to TRBJ1-2, with no clear D. The CDR3 consists of 13 residues. V lost 3 bases to trimming and J lost 6 bases, with 11 bases between them. The V gene's germline CDR1 is MNHEY and CDR2 SVGAGI. The CDR3 nucleotides are TGTGCCAGCAGTTATTGGCCAGGCAATGGCTACACCTTC. Translation: CASSYWPGNGYTF.

V usage is TRBV4-1 and J usage is TRBJ1-1; TRBD1 is a possible D gene (5 bases). Germline V gene sequence: CDR1 MGHRA, CDR2 YSYEKL. V lost 0 bases to trimming and J lost 5 bases, with 19 bases between them. This CDR3 spans 17 amino acids. The CDR3 DNA follows: TGCGCCAGCAGCCAAGATCGTCAGGGCCTCCTGATTACTGAAGCTTTCTTT. Translating gives CASSQDRQGLLITEAFF.

The rearrangement links TRBV30 to TRBJ1-6; TRBD1 aligns across 9 bases. The length of the CDR3 is 15 residues. Germline CDR1 GTSNPN, CDR2 SVGIG (reference sequence). V shed 1 base, J shed 7 bases, and the junction held 5 bases outside the gene matches. CDR3 DNA: TGTGCCTGGAGTGCCGGGACAGGGAGAAATTCACCCCTCCACTTT. Encoded protein: CAWSAGTGRNSPLHF. The variable domain in full, with the rest retrieved from reference TRBV30 and TRBJ1-6, is SQTIHQWPATLVQPVGSPLSLECTVEGTSNPNLYWYRQAAGRGLQLLFYSVGIGQISSEVPQNLSASRPQDRQFILSSKKLLLSDSGFYLCAWSAGTGRNSPLHFGNGTRLTVT.

This chain uses TRBV9 with TRBJ1-1, with 7 bases fitting TRBD1. The CDR3 is 14 residues long. V lost 0 bases and J lost 5; bases outside the gene matches: 4. From germline, CDR1 is SGDLS and CDR2 YYNGEE. The CDR3 spells CASSVATGVTEAFF. The CDR3 DNA is TGTGCCAGCAGCGTAGCTACAGGGGTTACTGAAGCTTTCTTT.

V is TRBV21-1 and J is TRBJ2-5; the table's D call TRBD1 went unverified against the DNA. TRBV21-1 is classified as a pseudogene. The CDR3 covers 15 residues. CDR3 sequence: CASSHKRTGGVAQYF. The CDR3 DNA is TGTGCCAGCAGCCACAAACGGACAGGTGGGGTGGCCCAGTACTTC.

This clone was found a few times. The chain couples TRBV2 to TRBJ1-5; D not certain. This CDR3 is 17 amino acids long. The germline gives CDR1 SNHLY, CDR2 FYNNEI. Deletions cut 4 bases from V and 4 bases from J, with 20 bases between. The CDR3 DNA is TGTGCCAGCAGTGTCCGTGGGAGGGAGTACGGAAATCAGCCCCAGCATTTT. Amino acid sequence: CASSVRGREYGNQPQHF.

The chain links TRBV29-1 to TRBJ2-1, with 7 positions matching TRBD2. Germline CDR1 is SQVTM and CDR2 is ANQGSEA. The CDR3 has 15 residues. V shed 8 bases, J shed 0 bases, and the junction held 10 bases outside the gene matches. Here the CDR3 reads CSSRTGGSSYNEQFF. The DNA for the CDR3 is TGCAGCTCGAGGACGGGGGGAAGCTCCTACAATGAGCAGTTCTTC.

V usage is TRBV29-1 and J usage is TRBJ1-2; D may be TRBD1 (6 bases). The CDR3 sequence is 13 residues long. Germline V gene lookup returns CDR1 SQVTM and CDR2 ANQGSEA. V lost 2 bases, J lost 4 bases, and 11 bases lay in between. The CDR3 nucleotides are TGCAGCGTTGAACAGGGGTTGGGCTATGGCTACACCTTC. Its translation is CSVEQGLGYGYTF.

The V gene is TRBV27, the J gene TRBJ2-2; tentative D call: TRBD2 (6 bases). Germline assignment: CDR1 MNHEY and CDR2 SMNVEV (reference sequence). This CDR3 region has 16 residues. V lost 7 bases and J lost 3, with 18 bases in between. The DNA for the CDR3 is TGTGCCAGCACCCCCCCGGCGGGACTGTACACCGGGGAGCTGTTTTTT. Translating it yields CASTPPAGLYTGELFF.

The rearrangement uses TRBV18 and TRBJ2-2; 7 positions agree with TRBD2. The CDR3 length is 15 residues. CDR1 is KGHSH, CDR2 LQKENI, per germline. V trimming: 3 bases; J trimming: 4 bases; junction bases outside the gene matches: 5. The CDR3 DNA reads TGTGCCAGCTCACCGGGACTAACGGGCACCGGGGAGCTGTTTTTT. As protein: CASSPGLTGTGELFF.

V and J are TRBV18 and TRBJ1-6; 7 bases are shared with TRBD1. CDR3 size: 14 residues. With 5 bases clipped from V and 7 bases from J, the junction kept 5 bases outside the gene matches. Germline loops: CDR1 KGHSH, CDR2 LQKENI. CDR3 DNA sequence: TGTGCCAGCTCAGACTACAGGGGAAATTCACCCCTCCACTTT. Translating gives CASSDYRGNSPLHF.

Note on this clone: Different DNA sequences within this sample yield the same CDR3. The chain links TRBV5-1 to TRBJ1-3; D is perhaps TRBD1 (5 bases). Germline lookup yields CDR1 SGHRS and CDR2 YFSETQ. Trimming cost V 0 bases and J 1 base, with 8 bases left between them. The CDR3 sequence is 15 residues long. Here the CDR3 reads CASSLDSGSGNTIYF. CDR3 in DNA: TGCGCCAGCAGCTTGGATTCAGGGTCTGGAAACACCATATATTTT.

This sequence joins TRBV20-1 and TRBJ2-1; D not certain. The germline CDR1 and CDR2 sequences are DFQATT and SNEGSKA (reference sequence). Trimming stripped 3 bases from V and 8 bases from J, with 5 bases between. This CDR3 has 10 amino acids. The CDR3 region has the DNA TGCAGTGCTAGCTTAGATGAGCAGTTCTTC. Translation gives CSASLDEQFF.

This clone was seen only a few times. The rearrangement joins TRBV7-9 to TRBJ2-1, with TRBD1 matching over 7 bases. The CDR3 contains 15 residues. Germline CDR1 SEHNR, CDR2 FQNEAQ (reference sequence). Trimming cost V 3 bases and J 7 bases; bases outside gene matches: 9. The DNA for the CDR3 is TGTGCCAGCAGCTTGGGGGCAGGGGGTAGGAATGAGCAGTTCTTC. It encodes CASSLGAGGRNEQFF.

V and J are TRBV4-1 and TRBJ1-5; D perhaps matches TRBD1 (6 bases). The CDR3 contains 14 residues. CDR1 MGHRA and CDR2 YSYEKL come from the germline V gene. V was shortened by 3 bases and J by 5 bases, with 11 bases between the two germline ends. CDR3: CASSQEQGYQPQHF. Written as DNA, the CDR3 is TGCGCCAGCAGCCAGGAACAGGGTTATCAGCCCCAGCATTTT.

J is TRBJ2-7 and V is TRBV29-1, with 9 bases aligning to TRBD1. The CDR3 extends over 13 amino acids. Per germline, CDR1 SQVTM and CDR2 ANQGSEA. J lost 4 bases, V lost 4 bases, and 5 bases had no gene match. This CDR3 is CSVGDRDSYEQYF. The CDR3 DNA follows: TGCAGCGTTGGGGACAGGGACTCTTACGAGCAGTACTTC.

The gene calls are TRBV19 and TRBJ2-7, with a tentative D call TRBD2 (7 bases). From germline, CDR1 is LNHDA and CDR2 SQIVND (reference sequence). The CDR3 length is 15 residues. The V end was cut by 6 bases, the J end by 0 bases, with 15 bases between. The CDR3 region is CASRRGGLSSYEQYF. DNA of the CDR3: TGTGCCAGTAGGAGGGGGGGCCTTAGCTCCTACGAGCAGTACTTC.

This clone turned up a few times. The rearrangement joins TRBV5-6 to TRBJ2-1; TRBD1 agrees at 9 bases. This CDR3 spans 16 amino acids. The germline gives CDR1 SGHDT, CDR2 YYEEEE. V was pared by 0 bases and J by 3 bases, with 4 bases of the junction left unmatched. As DNA, the CDR3 is TGTGCCAGCAGCTTGGCAGGACAGGGGAACTACAATGAGCAGTTCTTC. Protein: CASSLAGQGNYNEQFF.

The chain carries TRBV6-5 and TRBJ2-7; D may be TRBD2 (5 bases). Trimming stripped 2 bases from V and 7 bases from J, with 12 bases between. Germline V gene sequence: CDR1 MNHEY, CDR2 SVGAGI. This CDR3 region has 13 residues. The CDR3 coding sequence is TGTGCCAGCAGTTACCTTCGGGGTAGTGAGCAGTACTTC. Translation gives CASSYLRGSEQYF.

This chain connects TRBV4-2 to TRBJ1-5; 8 bases are a match to TRBD1. The CDR3 runs 18 residues. Germline CDR1 reads LGHNA; CDR2 reads YNFKEQ. Trimming took 0 bases from V and 7 from J; bases not matched to a gene: 14. The DNA for the CDR3 is TGTGCCAGCAGCCAAGAAATCGACAGGGGCGGGTTCGGGCAGCCCCAGCATTTT. It specifies CASSQEIDRGGFGQPQHF.

This clone appeared a few times. This chain uses TRBV7-9 with TRBJ1-1; TRBD1 aligns across 8 bases. V was pared by 2 bases and J by 1 base, with 3 bases of the junction left unmatched. Looked up from germline, CDR1 is SEHNR and CDR2 is FQNEAQ (reference sequence). CDR3 length: 15 residues. CDR3 residues: CASSLLGQGNTEAFF. The CDR3 DNA reads as TGTGCCAGCAGCTTATTAGGACAGGGGAACACTGAAGCTTTCTTT. Based on the CDR3 plus reference TRBV7-9 and TRBJ1-1, the full variable domain is DTGVSQNPRHKITKRGQNVTFRCDPISEHNRLYWYRQTLGQGPEFLTYFQNEAQLEKSRLLSDRFSAERPKGSFSTLEIQRTEQGDSAMYLCASSLLGQGNTEAFFGQGTRLTVV.

This rearrangement joins TRBV13 to TRBJ1-4, with a weak D call TRBD1 (5 bases). The V gene's germline CDR1 is PRHDT and CDR2 FYEKMQ (reference sequence). The V end lost 4 bases, the J end lost 8 bases, and 17 bases lay between the germline ends. This CDR3 comprises 15 residues. CDR3 sequence reads: CASSSSGAGGEKLFF. CDR3 in DNA: TGTGCCAGCAGCTCTAGCGGGGCAGGAGGGGAAAAACTGTTTTTT.

The gene calls are TRBV18 and TRBJ2-1; maybe TRBD2 (6 bases). Germline V CDR1 and CDR2: KGHSH, LQKENI. The CDR3 spans 12 residues. V lost 6 bases, J lost 8 bases, and 11 bases lay in between. CDR3 bases: TGTGCCAGCTCGCGGACGGGGGATGAGCAGTTCTTC. As protein: CASSRTGDEQFF.

V gene TRBV2 combines with J gene TRBJ2-7; TRBD1 aligns across 9 bases. The CDR3 loop spans 12 amino acids. CDR1 SNHLY and CDR2 FYNNEI come from the germline V gene. The V gene end was trimmed by 6 bases and the J gene end by 7 bases; junction bases not matched to a gene: 4. The CDR3 here is CASSGTGPEQYF. CDR3 sequence (DNA): TGTGCCAGCAGCGGGACAGGGCCTGAGCAGTACTTC.

Points on this clone: Its ends do not fully match the called genes, so a read error is possible. V gene TRBV6-5 combines with J gene TRBJ1-2; D is possibly TRBD1 (5 bases). Per the germline V gene, CDR1 is MNHEY and CDR2 is SVGAGI. The CDR3 has 12 residues. The DNA for the CDR3 is TGTGCCACCGAGGACACCTATTATGGCCACACCTTC. Its translation is CATEDTYYGHTF.

The chain is built from TRBV10-3 and TRBJ1-5, with a tentative D call TRBD1 (5 bases). The germline gives CDR1 ENHRY, CDR2 SYGVKD. V shed 3 bases and J shed 3 bases, with 12 bases lying between them. The length of the CDR3 is 15 residues. The CDR3 region is CAISDTSGPNQPQHF. DNA for the CDR3: TGTGCCATCAGTGATACGTCAGGGCCCAATCAGCCCCAGCATTTT.

V usage is TRBV6-1 and J usage is TRBJ1-1, with a possible D match to TRBD1 (5 bases). The CDR3 is made up of 13 amino acids. Germline CDR1 MNHNS, CDR2 SASEGT. With 4 bases removed from V and 5 bases from J, the gap between germline ends came to 11 bases. The CDR3 DNA is TGTGCCAGCAGTGTTCTTCAGGGTACTGAAGCTTTCTTT. Translated, it gives CASSVLQGTEAFF.